The rows below give T cell receptor beta chains drawn from one sample of a study of cytomegalovirus exposure and HLA in healthy donors. Clones were sequenced by immunoSEQ multiplex PCR, and TCRdb holds only the in-frame ones, with some missing. The table has about 150,000 clones, roughly three quarters seen once. The material sequenced was PBMCs. These receptors came from a woman in her thirties or forties in good health and CMV-seronegative. The conserved cysteine and the conserved F or W are not part of the CDR3 here. Each record gives: CDR3 protein, CDR3 length, J gene, V gene.

CDR3: ASSSTPGQISYNEQF
length: 15
J: TRBJ2-1
V: TRBV5-4

CDR3: ASSTGGAGSYNEQF
length: 14
J: TRBJ2-1
V: TRBV28

CDR3: ASSNPQGTGYT
length: 11
J: TRBJ1-2
V: TRBV19

CDR3: ASSGARGEPQH
length: 11
J: TRBJ1-5
V: TRBV2

CDR3: ASSQATEYLYGYT
length: 13
J: TRBJ1-2
V: TRBV4-2

CDR3: SVDSGDAQY
length: 9
J: TRBJ2-3
V: TRBV29-1

CDR3: ASSQVLTGSTEAF
length: 13
J: TRBJ1-1
V: TRBV14

CDR3: ASSLNSNQPQH
length: 11
J: TRBJ1-5
V: TRBV6-1

CDR3: ASRDLSGAQETQY
length: 13
J: TRBJ2-5
V: TRBV2

CDR3: SATSSDEQY
length: 9
J: TRBJ2-7
V: TRBV20-1

CDR3: ASSFQGMGTEAF
length: 12
J: TRBJ1-1
V: TRBV6-5

CDR3: ASSLRWADEKLF
length: 12
J: TRBJ1-4
V: TRBV28

CDR3: ASSPTGQRSYEQY
length: 13
J: TRBJ2-7
V: TRBV18

CDR3: ASSRTGEFYEQY
length: 12
J: TRBJ2-7
V: TRBV2